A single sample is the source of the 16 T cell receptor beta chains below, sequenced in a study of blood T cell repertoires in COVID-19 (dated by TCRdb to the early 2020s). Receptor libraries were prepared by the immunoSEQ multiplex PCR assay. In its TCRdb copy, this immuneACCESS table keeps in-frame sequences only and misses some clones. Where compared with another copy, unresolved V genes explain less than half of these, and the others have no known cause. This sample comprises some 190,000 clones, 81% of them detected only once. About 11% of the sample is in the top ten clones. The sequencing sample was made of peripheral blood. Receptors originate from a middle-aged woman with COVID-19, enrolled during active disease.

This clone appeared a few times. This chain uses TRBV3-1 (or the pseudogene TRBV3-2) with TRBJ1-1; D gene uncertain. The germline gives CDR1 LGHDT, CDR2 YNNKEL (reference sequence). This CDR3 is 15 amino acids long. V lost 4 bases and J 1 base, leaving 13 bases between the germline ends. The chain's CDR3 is CASSLTDTPNTEAFF. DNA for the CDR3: TGTGCCAGCAGCCTCACCGACACTCCGAACACTGAAGCTTTCTTT.

The CDR3 loop reads CASSQGSGKPLDTQYF. DNA for the CDR3: TGCGCCAGCAGCCAGGGATCAGGGAAACCTCTTGATACGCAGTATTTT. This sequence joins TRBV4-1 and TRBJ2-3; tentatively, D is TRBD1 (5 bases). Trimming removed 3 bases from V and 6 bases from J, with 19 bases in between. The CDR3 covers 16 residues. The germline CDR1 and CDR2 sequences are MGHRA and YSYEKL.

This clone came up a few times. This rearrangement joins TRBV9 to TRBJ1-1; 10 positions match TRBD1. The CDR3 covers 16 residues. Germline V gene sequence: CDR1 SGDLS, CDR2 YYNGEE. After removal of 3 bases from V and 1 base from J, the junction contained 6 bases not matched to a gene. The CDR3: CASSAGQGTGNTEAFF. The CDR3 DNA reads TGTGCCAGCAGCGCGGGACAGGGGACCGGGAACACTGAAGCTTTCTTT.

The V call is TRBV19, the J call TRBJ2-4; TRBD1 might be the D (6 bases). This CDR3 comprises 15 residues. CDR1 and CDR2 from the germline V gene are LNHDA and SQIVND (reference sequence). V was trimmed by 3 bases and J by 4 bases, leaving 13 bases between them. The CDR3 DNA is TGTGCCAGTAGTATCACGGGACAATCTAAAAACATTCAGTACTTC. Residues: CASSITGQSKNIQYF.

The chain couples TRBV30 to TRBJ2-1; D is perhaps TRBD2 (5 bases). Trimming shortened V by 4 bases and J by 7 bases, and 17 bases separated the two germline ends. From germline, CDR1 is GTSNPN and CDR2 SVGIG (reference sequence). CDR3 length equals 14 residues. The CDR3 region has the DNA TGTGCCTGGAAAGTTACGGTAGCGAGGAATGAGCAGTTCTTC. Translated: CAWKVTVARNEQFF.

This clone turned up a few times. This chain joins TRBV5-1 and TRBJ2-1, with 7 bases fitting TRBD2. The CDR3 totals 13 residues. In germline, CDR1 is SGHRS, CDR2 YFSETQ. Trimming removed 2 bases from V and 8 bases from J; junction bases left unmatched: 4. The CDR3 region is CASSFWEGDEQFF. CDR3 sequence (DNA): TGCGCCAGCAGCTTTTGGGAGGGTGATGAGCAGTTCTTC.

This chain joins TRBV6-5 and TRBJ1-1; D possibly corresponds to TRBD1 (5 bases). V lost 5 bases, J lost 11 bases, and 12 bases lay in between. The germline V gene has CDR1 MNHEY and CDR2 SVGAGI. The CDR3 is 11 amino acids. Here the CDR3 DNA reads TGTGCCAGCAGTATCAGGGTATCTGCTTTCTTT. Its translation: CASSIRVSAFF.

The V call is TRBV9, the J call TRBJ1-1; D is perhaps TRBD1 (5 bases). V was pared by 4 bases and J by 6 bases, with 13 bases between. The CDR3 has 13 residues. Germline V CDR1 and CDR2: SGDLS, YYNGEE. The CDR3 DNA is TGTGCCAGCAGCCCGGGGGGTTTCCCTGAAGCTTTCTTT. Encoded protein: CASSPGGFPEAFF. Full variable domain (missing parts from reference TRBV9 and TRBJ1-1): DSGVTQTPKHLITATGQRVTLRCSPRSGDLSVYWYQQSLDQGLQFLIQYYNGEERAKGNILERFSAQQFPDLHSELNLSSLELGDSALYFCASSPGGFPEAFFGQGTRLTVV.

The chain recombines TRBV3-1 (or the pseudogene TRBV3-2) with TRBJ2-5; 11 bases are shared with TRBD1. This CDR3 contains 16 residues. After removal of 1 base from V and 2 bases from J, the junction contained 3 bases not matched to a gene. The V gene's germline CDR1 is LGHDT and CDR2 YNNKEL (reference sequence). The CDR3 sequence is CASSQGTGGRQETQYF. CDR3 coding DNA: TGTGCCAGCAGCCAAGGGACAGGGGGCCGACAAGAGACCCAGTACTTC.

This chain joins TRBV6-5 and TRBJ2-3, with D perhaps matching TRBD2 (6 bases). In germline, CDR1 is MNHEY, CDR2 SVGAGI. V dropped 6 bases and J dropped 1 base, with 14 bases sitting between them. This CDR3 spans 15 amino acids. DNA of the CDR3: TGTGCCAGCAGATCGAGCGGAGGGGGCACAGATACGCAGTATTTT. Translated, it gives CASRSSGGGTDTQYF.

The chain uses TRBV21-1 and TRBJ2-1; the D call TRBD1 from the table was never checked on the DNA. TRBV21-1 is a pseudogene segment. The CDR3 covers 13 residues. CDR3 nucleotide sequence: TGTGCCAGCAGCTCCAGGCAATACAATGAGCAGTTCTTC. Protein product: CASSSRQYNEQFF.

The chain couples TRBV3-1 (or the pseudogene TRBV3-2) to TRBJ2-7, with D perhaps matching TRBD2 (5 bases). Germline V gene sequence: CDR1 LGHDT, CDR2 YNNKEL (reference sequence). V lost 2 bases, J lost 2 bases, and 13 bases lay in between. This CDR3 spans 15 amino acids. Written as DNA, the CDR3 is TGTGCCAGCAGCCAAATGTTCCTAGCTACCTACGAGCAGTACTTC. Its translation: CASSQMFLATYEQYF.

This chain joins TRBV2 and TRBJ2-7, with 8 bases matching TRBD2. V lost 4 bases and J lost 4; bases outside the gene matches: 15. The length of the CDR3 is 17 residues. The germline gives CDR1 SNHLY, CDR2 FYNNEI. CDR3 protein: CASSVGLAAGEVYEQYF. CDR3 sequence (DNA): TGTGCCAGCAGTGTAGGACTAGCAGCCGGAGAGGTTTACGAGCAGTACTTC.

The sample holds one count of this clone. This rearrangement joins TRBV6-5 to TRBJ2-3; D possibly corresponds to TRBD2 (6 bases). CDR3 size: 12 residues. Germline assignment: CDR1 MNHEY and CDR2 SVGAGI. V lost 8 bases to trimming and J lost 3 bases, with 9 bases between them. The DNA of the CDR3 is TGTGCCAGCGCGGGACTTACAGATACGCAGTATTTT. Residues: CASAGLTDTQYF.

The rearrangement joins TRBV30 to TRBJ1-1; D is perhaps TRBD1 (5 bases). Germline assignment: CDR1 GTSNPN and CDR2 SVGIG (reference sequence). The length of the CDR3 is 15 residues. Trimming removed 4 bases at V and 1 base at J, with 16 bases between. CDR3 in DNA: TGTGCCTGGATAGGGTTCATAAGGGGGAACACTGAAGCTTTCTTT. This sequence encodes CAWIGFIRGNTEAFF.

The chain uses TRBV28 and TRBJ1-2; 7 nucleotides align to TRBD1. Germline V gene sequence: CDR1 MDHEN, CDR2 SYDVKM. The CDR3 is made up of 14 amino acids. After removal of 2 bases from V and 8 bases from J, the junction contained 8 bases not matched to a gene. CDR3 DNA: TGTGCCAGCAGTTTAGGGAACAGGGGTGGCGGCTACACCTTC. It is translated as CASSLGNRGGGYTF.